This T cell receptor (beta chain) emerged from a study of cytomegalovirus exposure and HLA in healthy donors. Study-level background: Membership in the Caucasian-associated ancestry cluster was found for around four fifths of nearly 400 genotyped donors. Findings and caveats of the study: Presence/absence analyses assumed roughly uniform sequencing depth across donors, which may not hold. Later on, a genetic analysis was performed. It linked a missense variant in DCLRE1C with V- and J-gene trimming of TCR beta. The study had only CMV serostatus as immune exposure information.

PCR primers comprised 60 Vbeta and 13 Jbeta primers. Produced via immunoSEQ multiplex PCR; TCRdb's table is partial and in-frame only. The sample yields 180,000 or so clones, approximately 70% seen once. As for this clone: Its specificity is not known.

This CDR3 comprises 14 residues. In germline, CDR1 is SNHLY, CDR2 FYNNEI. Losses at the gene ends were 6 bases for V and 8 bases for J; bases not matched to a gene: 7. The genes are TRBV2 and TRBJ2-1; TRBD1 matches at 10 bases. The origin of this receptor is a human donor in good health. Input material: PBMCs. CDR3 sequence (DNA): TGTGCCAGCAGAGCCCGGACAGGGGGGTATGAGCAGTTCTTC. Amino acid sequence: CASRARTGGYEQFF.